This T cell receptor beta chain was recorded in a study of shared clonotypes between healthy human individuals. CDR3 length: 15 amino acids. The germline gives CDR1 MNHEY, CDR2 SMNVEV (reference sequence). The V gene end was trimmed by 10 bases and the J gene end by 5 bases; junction bases not matched to a gene: 11. Assay used: immunoSEQ multiplex PCR; TCRdb lists only in-frame clones, some missing. The sample includes 850,000 to 1,100,000 clones, roughly 77% of them seen just once. V and J are TRBV27 and TRBJ2-5, with 12 bases lining up with TRBD2. The receptor comes from a man younger than 35 in good health. Some clones in this sample may be carry-over from other donors' samples. The sample comprised memory CD4+ T cells from PBMCs. Regarding subset: CD45RA-negative fraction. The CDR3: CATMASGRARETQYF. DNA for the CDR3: TGTGCCACGATGGCTAGCGGGAGGGCCCGCGAGACCCAGTACTTC.